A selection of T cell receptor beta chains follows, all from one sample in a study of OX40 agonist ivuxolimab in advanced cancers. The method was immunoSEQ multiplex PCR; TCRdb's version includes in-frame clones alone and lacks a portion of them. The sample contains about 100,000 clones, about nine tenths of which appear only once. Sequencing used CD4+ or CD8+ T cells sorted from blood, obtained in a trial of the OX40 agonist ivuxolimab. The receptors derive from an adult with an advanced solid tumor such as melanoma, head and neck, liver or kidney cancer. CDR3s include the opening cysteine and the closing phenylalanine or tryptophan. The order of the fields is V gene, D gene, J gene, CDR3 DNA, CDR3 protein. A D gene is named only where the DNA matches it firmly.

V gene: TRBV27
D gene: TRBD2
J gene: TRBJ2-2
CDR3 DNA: TGTGCCAGCAGCACTAGCGGGAGAAACACCGGGGAGCTGTTTTTT
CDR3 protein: CASSTSGRNTGELFF

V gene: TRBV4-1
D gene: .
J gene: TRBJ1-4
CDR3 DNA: TGCGCCAGCAGCCAAGACGGTTTTAATGAAAAACTGTTTTTT
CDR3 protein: CASSQDGFNEKLFF

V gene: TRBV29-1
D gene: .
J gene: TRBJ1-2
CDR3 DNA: TGCAGCGTTGAAATATGGAACTATGGCTACACCTTC
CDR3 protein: CSVEIWNYGYTF

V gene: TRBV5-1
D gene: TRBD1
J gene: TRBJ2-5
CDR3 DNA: TGCGCCAGCAGCCCCGGACAGGGGGACGTACAGGGTGGCCAGTACTTC
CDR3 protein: CASSPGQGDVQGGQYF

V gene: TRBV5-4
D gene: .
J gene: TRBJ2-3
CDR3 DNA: TGTGCCAGCAGCTTGCAGGGGGGGAGTAGCACAGATACGCAGTATTTT
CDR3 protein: CASSLQGGSSTDTQYF

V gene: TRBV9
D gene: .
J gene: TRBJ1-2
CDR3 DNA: TGTGCCAGCAGCGTAAGCTCGACTGGGGTCAACTATGGCTACACCTTC
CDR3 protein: CASSVSSTGVNYGYTF

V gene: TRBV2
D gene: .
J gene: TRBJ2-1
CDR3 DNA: TGTGCCAGCAGTCCAGGGTTAAGCTCCTACAATGAGCAGTTCTTC
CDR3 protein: CASSPGLSSYNEQFF

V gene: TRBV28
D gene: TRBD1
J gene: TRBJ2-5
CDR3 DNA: TGTGCCAGCAGTTTAGGACAGGTGGAGACCCAGTACTTC
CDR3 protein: CASSLGQVETQYF

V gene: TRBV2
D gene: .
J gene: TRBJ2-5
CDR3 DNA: TGTGCCAGCCTGAGTGGTAGGGAAGAGACCCAGTACTTC
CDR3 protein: CASLSGREETQYF

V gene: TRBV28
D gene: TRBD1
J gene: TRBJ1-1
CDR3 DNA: TGTGCCACCCAATTAGGGGGCGACAAAGCTTTCTTT
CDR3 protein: CATQLGGDKAFF